Following are 31 T cell receptor beta chains from one sample sequenced in a study of OX40 agonist ivuxolimab in advanced cancers. The method was immunoSEQ multiplex PCR; TCRdb's version includes in-frame clones alone and lacks a portion of them. The table includes tens of thousands of clones, around 80% detected once. The sample consisted of CD4+ or CD8+ T cells sorted from blood, taken in a trial of the OX40 agonist ivuxolimab. The source is an adult with an advanced solid tumor such as melanoma, head and neck, liver or kidney cancer.

The chain carries TRBV4-3 and TRBJ1-1; D gene ambiguous. Trimming left V 1 base short and J 9 bases short, with 15 bases between. Germline V CDR1 and CDR2: LGHNA, YSLEER. The length of the CDR3 is 14 residues. The CDR3 DNA reads TGCGCCAGCAGCCAAGTGGAAGGAAGGGCCAAAGCTTTCTTT. Its translation: CASSQVEGRAKAFF.

The chain combines TRBV6-1 with TRBJ2-3; TRBD2 matches 9 bases. The CDR3 extends over 15 amino acids. The trim removed 4 bases at V and 0 bases at J, leaving 2 bases unmatched. From germline, CDR1 is MNHNS and CDR2 SASEGT. CDR3 coding DNA: TGTGCCAGCAGTGCCCTAGCGGGGAGCACAGATACGCAGTATTTT. Its protein product is CASSALAGSTDTQYF.

The genes are TRBV5-1 and TRBJ2-7; 7 bases match TRBD1. Germline trimming cut 0 bases from V and 2 bases from J; bases unmatched to any gene: 11. CDR3 length equals 17 residues. Germline V gene sequence: CDR1 SGHRS, CDR2 YFSETQ. Here the CDR3 DNA reads TGCGCCAGCAGCTTGGATAGACAGGGCGATCCCCCCTACGAGCAGTACTTC. Its translation is CASSLDRQGDPPYEQYF.

The chain joins TRBV7-2 to TRBJ1-4; the match to TRBD1 covers 10 bases. From germline, CDR1 is SGHTA and CDR2 FQGNSA. The CDR3 is 15 residues long. J was trimmed by 8 bases and V by 5 bases; bases with no gene match: 8. CDR3 in DNA: TGTGCCAGCAGCCGCCCGACAGGGGGCTCGGAAAAACTGTTTTTT. This encodes CASSRPTGGSEKLFF.

On this clone itself: Sequence at one end of the junction differs from germline and may be a read error. V is TRBV7-7 and J is TRBJ2-2; D gene unclear. This CDR3 contains 14 residues. Germline assignment: CDR1 SSHAT and CDR2 FNYEAQ (reference sequence). The DNA of the CDR3 is TGTGCTAGCAGCTTAGGGCAGAACACCGGGGAGCTGTTTTTT. The encoded protein is CASSLGQNTGELFF.

CDR3 sequence reads: CASSLTDSYNSPLHF. Here the CDR3 DNA reads TGTGCCAGCAGCTTAACGGACAGTTATAATTCACCCCTCCACTTT. The V and J genes are TRBV11-2 and TRBJ1-6, with a weak D call TRBD1 (6 bases). The CDR3 is 15 residues long. V was trimmed by 2 bases and J by 4 bases, leaving 9 bases between them. Germline V gene data show CDR1 as SGHAT and CDR2 as FQNNGV.

The chain recombines TRBV5-4 with TRBJ2-2; 9 bases map to TRBD1. The CDR3 is 14 amino acids. After removal of 3 bases from V and 6 bases from J, the junction contained 3 bases not matched to a gene. Germline CDR1 SGHNT, CDR2 YYREEE (reference sequence). The CDR3 region is CASSSRQGAGELFF. CDR3 bases: TGTGCCAGCAGCTCCCGACAGGGGGCCGGGGAGCTGTTTTTT.

The chain recombines TRBV7-3 with TRBJ2-2; 8 bases match TRBD2. J lost 5 bases, V lost 5 bases, and 10 bases had no gene match. The CDR3 consists of 16 residues. Germline CDR1 SGHTA, CDR2 FQGTGA. CDR3 sequence (DNA): TGTGCCAGCAGCCCGCCGGGGGGGCCATATACCGGGGAGCTGTTTTTT. It encodes CASSPPGGPYTGELFF.

The rearrangement uses TRBV4-1 and TRBJ1-1, with D possibly TRBD1 on 6 matching bases. Trimming took 0 bases from V and 8 from J, leaving 19 bases between them. Germline lookup yields CDR1 MGHRA and CDR2 YSYEKL. The CDR3 length is 16 residues. The CDR3 DNA sequence: TGCGCCAGCAGCCAAGATCTAACGGCACAGGGCGGAGAAGCTTTCTTT. This gives the protein CASSQDLTAQGGEAFF.

This sequence joins TRBV11-1 and TRBJ2-7, with 11 positions matching TRBD1. Trimming removed 3 bases from V and 6 bases from J; junction bases left unmatched: 7. Looked up from germline, CDR1 is SGHAT and CDR2 is FQDESV (reference sequence). There are 15 residues in the CDR3. In DNA, the CDR3 is TGTGCCAGCAGCTTGGACGGGACAGGGGGTGTCGAGCAGTACTTC. This encodes CASSLDGTGGVEQYF.

V is TRBV5-1 and J is TRBJ2-1; D could derive from TRBD1 or TRBD2 (5 bases each). CDR1 is SGHRS and CDR2 is YFSETQ in the germline V gene. Trimming stripped 5 bases from V and 5 bases from J, with 17 bases between. This CDR3 spans 15 amino acids. The CDR3 region has the DNA TGCGCCAGCAGTCCCGGGACGGTGGTTGACAATGAGCAGTTCTTC. Translated, it gives CASSPGTVVDNEQFF. The full variable domain, completed using reference TRBV5-1 and TRBJ2-1, is KAGVTQTPRYLIKTRGQQVTLSCSPISGHRSVSWYQQTPGQGLQFLFEYFSETQRNKGNFPGRFSGRQFSNSRSEMNVSTLELGDSALYLCASSPGTVVDNEQFFGPGTRLTVL.

V usage is TRBV19 and J usage is TRBJ1-2; D might be TRBD1 (6 bases). Between the trimmed V and J ends, which lost 5 bases and 8 bases, there was a span of 15 bases. The length of the CDR3 is 13 residues. Germline V lookup: CDR1 LNHDA, CDR2 SQIVND (reference sequence). This CDR3 reads CASSASQGSGYTF. The CDR3 DNA follows: TGTGCCAGTAGTGCCTCACAGGGAAGCGGCTACACCTTC.

The V call is TRBV14, the J call TRBJ2-7, with TRBD1 as a possible D gene (5 bases). The V gene's germline CDR1 is SGHDN and CDR2 FVKESK. The germline V and J ends were trimmed by 1 base and 2 bases, with 6 bases remaining between them. The CDR3 loop spans 13 amino acids. The CDR3 protein is CASSQVGAYEQYF. The CDR3, as DNA: TGTGCCAGCAGCCAAGTAGGGGCCTACGAGCAGTACTTC.

The chain couples TRBV28 to TRBJ2-6, with 12 bases that match TRBD1. Germline loops: CDR1 MDHEN, CDR2 SYDVKM. The CDR3 length is 17 residues. J lost 2 bases, V lost 6 bases, and 5 bases had no gene match. CDR3 residues: CASRPGQGATGANVLTF. CDR3 coding DNA: TGTGCCAGCAGACCGGGACAGGGGGCTACTGGGGCCAACGTCCTGACTTTC.

This chain connects TRBV2 to TRBJ2-5, with 8 positions matching TRBD1. This CDR3 has 14 amino acids. Germline V gene lookup returns CDR1 SNHLY and CDR2 FYNNEI. The J segment lost 5 bases and the V segment lost 5 bases, leaving 7 bases of the junction unmatched. The CDR3 sequence: CASSPDRGGETQYF. The CDR3 DNA reads as TGTGCCAGCAGTCCAGACAGGGGTGGGGAGACCCAGTACTTC.

The J gene is TRBJ2-3, the V gene TRBV5-1, with 9 bases fitting TRBD2. V shed 3 bases and J 2 bases; nucleotides not matched to a gene: 10. Germline CDR1 SGHRS, CDR2 YFSETQ. This CDR3 is built from 17 residues. The CDR3 bases are TGCGCCAGCAGCTCCCGACTTCGCGGGGGGGTCACAGATACGCAGTATTTT. Residues: CASSSRLRGGVTDTQYF.

The V call is TRBV7-6, the J call TRBJ1-4, with TRBD1 as a possible D gene (5 bases). V was cut by 0 bases and J by 6 bases, with 20 bases left in between. Germline V gene sequence: CDR1 SGHVS, CDR2 FNYEAQ. The CDR3 totals 18 residues. CDR3: CASSLAVRGQVGDEKLFF. In DNA form, the CDR3 reads TGTGCCAGCAGCTTAGCGGTTCGGGGCCAGGTGGGGGATGAAAAACTGTTTTTT. Based on the CDR3 plus reference TRBV7-6 and TRBJ1-4, the full variable domain is GAGVSQSPRYKVTKRGQDVALRCDPISGHVSLYWYRQALGQGPEFLTYFNYEAQQDKSGLPNDRFSAERPEGSISTLTIQRTEQRDSAMYRCASSLAVRGQVGDEKLFFGSGTQLSVL.

V and J are TRBV20-1 and TRBJ2-7; perhaps TRBD2 as D (5 bases). Deletions cut 1 base from V and 6 bases from J, with 7 bases between. This CDR3 is built from 11 residues. Germline V gene sequence: CDR1 DFQATT, CDR2 SNEGSKA (reference sequence). CDR3 sequence: CSARGSGEQYF. The CDR3 DNA reads as TGCAGTGCTAGAGGGAGCGGCGAGCAGTACTTC.

This chain joins TRBV5-4 and TRBJ2-3, with TRBD2 matching over 10 bases. Losses at the gene ends were 5 bases for V and 3 bases for J; bases not matched to a gene: 9. Germline CDR1 is SGHNT and CDR2 is YYREEE (reference sequence). This CDR3 is built from 16 residues. The CDR3 nucleotides are TGTGCCAGCAGTTCTTTAGCGGGGGGAGTGACAGATACGCAGTATTTT. Translating it yields CASSSLAGGVTDTQYF.

V is TRBV7-3 and J is TRBJ1-2; 8 nucleotides line up with TRBD1. In germline, CDR1 is SGHTA, CDR2 FQGTGA. CDR3 length equals 14 residues. V shed 3 bases, J shed 4 bases, and the junction held 4 bases outside the gene matches. The chain's CDR3 is CASSFGQGPYGYTF. The CDR3 nucleotides read TGTGCCAGCAGCTTCGGACAGGGTCCCTATGGCTACACCTTC.

The chain carries TRBV7-7 and TRBJ2-1; TRBD2 matches at 7 bases. Trimming took 4 bases from V and 4 from J; bases not matched to a gene: 1. CDR3 length equals 13 residues. CDR1 is SSHAT and CDR2 is FNYEAQ in the germline V gene (reference sequence). The CDR3 DNA reads TGTGCCAGCAGCTCGGGACTATACAATGAGCAGTTCTTC. It translates to CASSSGLYNEQFF.

V is TRBV19 and J is TRBJ1-2, with D tentatively TRBD1 (6 bases). CDR1 and CDR2 (germline): LNHDA, SQIVND (reference sequence). The V end lost 2 bases, the J end lost 6 bases, and 13 bases lay between the germline ends. The CDR3 runs 14 residues. CDR3 protein: CASSISTGRNGYTF. In DNA, the CDR3 is TGTGCCAGTAGTATAAGCACAGGGCGAAATGGCTACACCTTC.

The J gene is TRBJ1-4, the V gene TRBV7-6; D gene ambiguous. The V end was cut by 3 bases, the J end by 4 bases, with 6 bases between. There are 13 residues in the CDR3. Germline V gene data show CDR1 as SGHVS and CDR2 as FNYEAQ. CDR3 protein: CASSLRVNEKLFF. CDR3 coding DNA: TGTGCCAGCAGCTTGCGGGTTAATGAAAAACTGTTTTTT.

V usage is TRBV25-1 and J usage is TRBJ1-3, with D possibly TRBD1 on 5 matching bases. This CDR3 contains 16 residues. Trimming cost V 1 base and J 4 bases, with 14 bases left between them. Germline CDR1 MGHDK, CDR2 SYGVNS. DNA for the CDR3: TGTGCCAGCAGTGAATGGACGGGACCGCGGGGAAACACCATATATTTT. Its protein is CASSEWTGPRGNTIYF.

The chain is built from TRBV2 and TRBJ2-1; TRBD2 might be the D (5 bases). CDR1 is SNHLY and CDR2 is FYNNEI in the germline V gene. The CDR3 runs 14 residues. V was shortened by 8 bases and J by 3 bases, with 14 bases between the two germline ends. CDR3 DNA: TGTGCCAGCCGGGGTGGCCGGGGCTACAATGAGCAGTTCTTC. Its translation is CASRGGRGYNEQFF.

The chain uses TRBV28 and TRBJ1-2; a weak D match, TRBD1 (6 bases). This CDR3 is 13 amino acids long. The germline gives CDR1 MDHEN, CDR2 SYDVKM. The V end lost 6 bases, the J end lost 4 bases, and 12 bases lay between the germline ends. CDR3 in amino acids: CASSLGQIYGYTF. The CDR3 nucleotides read TGTGCCAGCAGCTTGGGACAAATCTATGGCTACACCTTC.

V is TRBV15 and J is TRBJ2-2, with 9 positions matching TRBD2. The CDR3 has 17 amino acids. The trim removed 0 bases at V and 3 bases at J, leaving 5 bases unmatched. Germline V lookup: CDR1 LNHNV, CDR2 YYDKDF (reference sequence). This CDR3 reads CATSRDFASGDTGELFF. CDR3 coding DNA: TGTGCCACCAGCAGAGATTTCGCTAGCGGGGACACCGGGGAGCTGTTTTTT.

This clone showed up just a few times. V gene TRBV5-1 combines with J gene TRBJ1-2; D perhaps matches TRBD1 (5 bases). Trimming left V 2 bases short and J 4 bases short, with 12 bases between. The germline gives CDR1 SGHRS, CDR2 YFSETQ. This CDR3 has 14 residues. This chain's CDR3 is CASSLWGVGYGYTF. The CDR3 region has the DNA TGCGCCAGCAGCTTATGGGGGGTCGGCTATGGCTACACCTTC.

The rearrangement links TRBV7-3 to TRBJ2-5; D may be TRBD1 (5 bases). This CDR3 comprises 13 residues. The germline V gene has CDR1 SGHTA and CDR2 FQGTGA. Trimming left V 5 bases short and J 5 bases short, with 12 bases between. The CDR3 sequence is CASSPFPGETQYF. CDR3 DNA: TGTGCCAGCAGCCCATTCCCAGGGGAGACCCAGTACTTC.

The chain links TRBV28 to TRBJ1-2; TRBD1 is a possible D gene (5 bases). This CDR3 is built from 12 residues. Germline V gene data show CDR1 as MDHEN and CDR2 as SYDVKM. The V gene lost 8 bases and the J gene lost 7 bases, with 14 bases spanning the gap. The chain's CDR3 is CASGAQRRGYTF. In nucleotides, the CDR3 is TGTGCCAGCGGGGCCCAAAGGCGTGGCTACACCTTC.

V usage is TRBV4-1 and J usage is TRBJ2-5, with a weak D call TRBD2 (7 bases). The CDR3 has 15 residues. CDR1 is MGHRA and CDR2 is YSYEKL in the germline V gene. V shed 2 bases and J shed 1 base, with 11 bases lying between them. The CDR3 DNA follows: TGCGCCAGCAGCCAACTCGGGGGGCCCCAAGAGACCCAGTACTTC. Its translation is CASSQLGGPQETQYF.